This TCR beta chain was sequenced for a study of T cell responses to AZD1222 COVID-19 vaccine. Study observations and caveats: Spike-specific TCR depth and breadth grew after two AZD1222 doses. Donors were mostly white British, more females; clonal diversity possibly underestimated. Regions 160-218 and 743-854 dominated among vaccine-associated CD4 TCRs spanning spike. Reports indicate that nearly half of spike-specific TCRs are directed at unmutated variant regions.

Remarks on this clone: As yet, its antigen is unknown.

V lost 7 bases and J lost 2, with 10 bases in between. CDR3 length equals 13 residues. The V gene's germline CDR1 is SNHLY and CDR2 FYNNEI. Some clones are missing from TCRdb's copy, which holds only in-frame ones; the method was immunoSEQ multiplex PCR. The top ten clones hold approximately 5% of a sample with fewer than 30,000 clones, just under 80% of them seen once. The chain joins TRBV2 to TRBJ2-3; no clear D gene. Sample: peripheral blood, taken on day 0 of AZD1222 vaccination. The TCR sequence derives from an adult in good health. The CDR3 DNA sequence: TGTGCCAGCAAGGAAGGGATCACAGATACGCAGTATTTT. This translates into CASKEGITDTQYF.